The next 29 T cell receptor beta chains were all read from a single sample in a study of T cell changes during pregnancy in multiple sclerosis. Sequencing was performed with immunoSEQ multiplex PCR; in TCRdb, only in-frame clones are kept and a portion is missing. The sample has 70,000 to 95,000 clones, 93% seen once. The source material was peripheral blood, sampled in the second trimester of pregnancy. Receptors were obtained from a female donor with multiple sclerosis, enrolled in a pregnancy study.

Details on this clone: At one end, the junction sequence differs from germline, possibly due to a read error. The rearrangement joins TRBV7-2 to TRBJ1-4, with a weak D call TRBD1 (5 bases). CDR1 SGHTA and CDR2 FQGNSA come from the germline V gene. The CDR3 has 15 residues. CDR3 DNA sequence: TGTGCCAGCAGATTAGATCGGGGGTCTAATGAAAAACTGTTTTTT. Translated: CASRLDRGSNEKLFF.

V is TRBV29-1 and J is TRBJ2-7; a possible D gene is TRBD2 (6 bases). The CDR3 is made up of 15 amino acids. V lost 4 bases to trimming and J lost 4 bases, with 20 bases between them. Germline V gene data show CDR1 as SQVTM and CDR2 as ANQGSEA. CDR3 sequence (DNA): TGCAGCGTTGTATTTGGGGGAGCAGGGAGGTACGAGCAGTACTTC. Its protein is CSVVFGGAGRYEQYF.

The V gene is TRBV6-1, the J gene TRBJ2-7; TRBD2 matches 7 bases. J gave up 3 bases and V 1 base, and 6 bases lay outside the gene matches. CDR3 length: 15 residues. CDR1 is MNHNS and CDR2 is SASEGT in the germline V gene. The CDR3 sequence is CASSEGVGGFYEQYF. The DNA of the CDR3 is TGTGCCAGCAGTGAAGGAGTCGGGGGGTTCTACGAGCAGTACTTC.

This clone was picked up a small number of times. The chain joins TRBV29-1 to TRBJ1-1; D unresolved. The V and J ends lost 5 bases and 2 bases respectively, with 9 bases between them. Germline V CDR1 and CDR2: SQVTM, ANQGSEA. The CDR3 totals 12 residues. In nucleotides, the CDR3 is TGCAGCGTTTGCCGACAAAACACTGAAGCTTTCTTT. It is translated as CSVCRQNTEAFF.

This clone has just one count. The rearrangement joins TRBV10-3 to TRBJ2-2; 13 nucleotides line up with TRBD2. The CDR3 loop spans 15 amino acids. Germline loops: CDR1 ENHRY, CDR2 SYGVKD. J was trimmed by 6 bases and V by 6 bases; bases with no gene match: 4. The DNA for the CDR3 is TGTGCCATCAGGAAACTAGCGGGGGGGCCCGGGGAGCTGTTTTTT. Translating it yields CAIRKLAGGPGELFF.

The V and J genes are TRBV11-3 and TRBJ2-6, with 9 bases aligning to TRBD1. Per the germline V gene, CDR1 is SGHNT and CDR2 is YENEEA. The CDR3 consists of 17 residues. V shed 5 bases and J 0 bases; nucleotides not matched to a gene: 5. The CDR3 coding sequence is TGTGCCAGCAGCGCAGGACAGGGGAGCTCTGGGGCCAACGTCCTGACTTTC. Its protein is CASSAGQGSSGANVLTF.

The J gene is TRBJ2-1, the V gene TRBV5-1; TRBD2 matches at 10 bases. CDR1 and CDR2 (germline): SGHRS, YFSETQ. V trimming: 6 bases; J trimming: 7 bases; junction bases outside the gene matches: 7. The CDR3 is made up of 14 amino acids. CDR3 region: CASNQRGGLNEQFF. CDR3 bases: TGCGCCAGCAATCAGCGGGGGGGTTTGAATGAGCAGTTCTTC.

The CDR3 sequence is CASSLRNGYTF. The CDR3 coding sequence is TGTGCCAGCAGCTTGAGGAACGGCTACACCTTC. The rearrangement joins TRBV7-2 to TRBJ1-2; D remains unclear. Germline V gene sequence: CDR1 SGHTA, CDR2 FQGNSA. Trimming took off 3 bases at V and 8 bases at J, with 7 bases between the two ends. The CDR3 is 11 residues long.

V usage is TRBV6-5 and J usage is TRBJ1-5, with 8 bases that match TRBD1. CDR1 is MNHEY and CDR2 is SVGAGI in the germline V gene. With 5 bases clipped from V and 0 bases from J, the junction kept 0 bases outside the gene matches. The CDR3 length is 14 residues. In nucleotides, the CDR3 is TGTGCCAGCAGTGGACAGGGTAGCAATCAGCCCCAGCATTTT. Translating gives CASSGQGSNQPQHF.

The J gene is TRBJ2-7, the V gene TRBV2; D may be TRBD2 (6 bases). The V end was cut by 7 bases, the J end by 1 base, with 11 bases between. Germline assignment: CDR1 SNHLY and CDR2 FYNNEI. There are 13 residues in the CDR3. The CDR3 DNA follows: TGTGCCAGCATCGGAGGGCTGTCCTACGAGCAGTACTTC. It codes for CASIGGLSYEQYF.

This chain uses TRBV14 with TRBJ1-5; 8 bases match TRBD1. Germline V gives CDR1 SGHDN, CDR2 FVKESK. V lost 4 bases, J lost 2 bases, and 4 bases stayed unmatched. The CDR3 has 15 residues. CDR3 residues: CASSLGQGGNQPQHF. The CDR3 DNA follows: TGTGCCAGCAGCCTCGGACAGGGTGGCAATCAGCCCCAGCATTTT.

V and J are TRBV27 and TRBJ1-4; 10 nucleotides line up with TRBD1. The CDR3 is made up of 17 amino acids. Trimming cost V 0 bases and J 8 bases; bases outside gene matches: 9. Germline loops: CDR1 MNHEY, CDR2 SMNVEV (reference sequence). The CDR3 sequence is CASSLSGWTGGWEKLFF. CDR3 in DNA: TGTGCCAGCAGTTTATCCGGATGGACAGGGGGTTGGGAAAAACTGTTTTTT.

Written as DNA, the CDR3 is TGTGCTAGTGGTTCTCTAGCGGGGGGGCCTCTTGAGCAGTTCTTC. This sequence encodes CASGSLAGGPLEQFF. This sequence joins TRBV12-5 and TRBJ2-1; 12 bases map to TRBD2. With 4 bases clipped from V and 9 bases from J, the junction kept 7 bases outside the gene matches. The CDR3 has 15 residues. Germline V lookup: CDR1 LGHNT, CDR2 FRNRAP.

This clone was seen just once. This CDR3 reads CASIPRDRSNYGYTF. The CDR3 DNA reads as TGTGCCAGTATCCCCCGGGATCGAAGCAATTATGGCTACACCTTC. The rearrangement joins TRBV19 to TRBJ1-2; D not certain. Trimming stripped 7 bases from V and 5 bases from J, with 20 bases between. Germline V CDR1 and CDR2: LNHDA, SQIVND (reference sequence). The CDR3 is 15 residues long. The full variable domain, with the rest looked up from reference TRBV19 and TRBJ1-2, is DGGITQSPKYLFRKEGQNVTLSCEQNLNHDAMYWYRQDPGQGLRLIYYSQIVNDFQKGDIAEGYSVSREKKESFPLTVTSAQKNPTAFYLCASIPRDRSNYGYTFGSGTRLTVV.

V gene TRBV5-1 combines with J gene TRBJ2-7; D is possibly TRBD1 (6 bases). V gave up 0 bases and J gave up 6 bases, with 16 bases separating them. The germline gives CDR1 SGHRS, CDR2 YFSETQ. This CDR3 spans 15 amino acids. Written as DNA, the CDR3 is TGCGCCAGCAGCTTGGACAGGGCAGGGTGGGGCGAGCAGTACTTC. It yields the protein CASSLDRAGWGEQYF.

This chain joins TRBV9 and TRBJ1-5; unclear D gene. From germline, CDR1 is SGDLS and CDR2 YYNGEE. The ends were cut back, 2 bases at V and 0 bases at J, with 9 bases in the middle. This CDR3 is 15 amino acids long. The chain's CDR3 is CASSVGGISNQPQHF. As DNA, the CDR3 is TGTGCCAGCAGCGTGGGAGGGATTAGCAATCAGCCCCAGCATTTT.

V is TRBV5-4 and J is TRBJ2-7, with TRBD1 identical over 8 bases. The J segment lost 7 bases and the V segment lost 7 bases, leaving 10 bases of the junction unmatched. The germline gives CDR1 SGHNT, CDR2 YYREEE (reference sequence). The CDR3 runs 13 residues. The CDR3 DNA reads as TGTGCCAGCGAAGGACAGGGTCAGGTGGAGCAGTACTTC. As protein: CASEGQGQVEQYF.

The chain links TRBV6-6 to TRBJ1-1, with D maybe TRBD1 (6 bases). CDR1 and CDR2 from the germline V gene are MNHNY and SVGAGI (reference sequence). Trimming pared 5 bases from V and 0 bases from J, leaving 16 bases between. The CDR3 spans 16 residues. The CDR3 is CASSAKTGAMNTEAFF. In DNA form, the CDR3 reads TGTGCCAGCAGTGCCAAGACAGGAGCCATGAACACTGAAGCTTTCTTT.

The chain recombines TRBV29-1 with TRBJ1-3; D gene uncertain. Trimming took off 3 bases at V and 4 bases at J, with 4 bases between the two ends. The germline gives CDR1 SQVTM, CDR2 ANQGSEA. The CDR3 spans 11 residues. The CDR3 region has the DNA TGCAGCGTTGACGAGGGAAACACCATATATTTT. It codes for CSVDEGNTIYF. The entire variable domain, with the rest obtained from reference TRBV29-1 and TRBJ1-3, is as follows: SAVISQKPSRDICQRGTSLTIQCQVDSQVTMMFWYRQQPGQSLTLIATANQGSEATYESGFVIDKFPISRPNLTFSTLTVSNMSPEDSSIYLCSVDEGNTIYFGEGSWLTVV.

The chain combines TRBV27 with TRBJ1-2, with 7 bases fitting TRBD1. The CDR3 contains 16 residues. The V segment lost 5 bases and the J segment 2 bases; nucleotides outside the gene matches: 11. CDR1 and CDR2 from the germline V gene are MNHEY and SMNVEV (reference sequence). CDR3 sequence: CASSPIYRGKNYGYTF. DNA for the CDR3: TGTGCCAGCAGTCCGATCTACAGGGGCAAAAACTATGGCTACACCTTC.

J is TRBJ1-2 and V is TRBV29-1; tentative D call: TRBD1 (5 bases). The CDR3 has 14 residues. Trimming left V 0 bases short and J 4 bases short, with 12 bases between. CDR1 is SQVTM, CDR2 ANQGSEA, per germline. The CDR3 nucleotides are TGCAGCGTTGAAGATCGTGGGGGAGGCTATGGCTACACCTTC. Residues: CSVEDRGGGYGYTF.

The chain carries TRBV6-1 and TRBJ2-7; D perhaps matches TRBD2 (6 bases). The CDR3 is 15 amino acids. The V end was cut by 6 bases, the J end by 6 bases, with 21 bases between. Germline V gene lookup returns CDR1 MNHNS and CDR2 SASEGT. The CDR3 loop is CASRGWTRESLEQYF. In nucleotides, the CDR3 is TGTGCCAGCAGGGGATGGACACGGGAGTCCCTCGAGCAGTACTTC.

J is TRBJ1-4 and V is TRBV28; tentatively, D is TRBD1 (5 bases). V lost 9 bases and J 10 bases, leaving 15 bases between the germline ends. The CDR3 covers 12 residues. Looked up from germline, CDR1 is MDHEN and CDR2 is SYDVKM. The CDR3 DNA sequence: TGTGCCAGTACGGGGGAGGCGGGAAAACTGTTTTTT. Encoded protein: CASTGEAGKLFF.

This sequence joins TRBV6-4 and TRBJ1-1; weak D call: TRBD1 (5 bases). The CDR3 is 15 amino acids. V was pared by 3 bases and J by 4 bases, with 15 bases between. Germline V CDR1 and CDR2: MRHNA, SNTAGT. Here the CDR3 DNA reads TGTGCCAGCAGTGATCACAGCTCGGGGGGCACTGAAGCTTTCTTT. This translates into CASSDHSSGGTEAFF.

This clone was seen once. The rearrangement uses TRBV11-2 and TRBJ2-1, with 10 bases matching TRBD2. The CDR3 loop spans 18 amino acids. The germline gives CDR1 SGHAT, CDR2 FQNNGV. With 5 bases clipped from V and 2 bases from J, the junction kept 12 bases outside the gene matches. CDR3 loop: CASSQSASGGLTYNEQFF. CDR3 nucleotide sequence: TGTGCCAGCAGCCAGTCGGCTAGCGGGGGCCTTACCTACAATGAGCAGTTCTTC.

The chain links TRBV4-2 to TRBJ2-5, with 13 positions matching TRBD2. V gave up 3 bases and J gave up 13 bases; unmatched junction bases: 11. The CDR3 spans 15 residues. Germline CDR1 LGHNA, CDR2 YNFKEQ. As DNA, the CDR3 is TGTGCCAGCAGCCAGGGGGAGACTAGCGGGGGGCGGCGGTACTTC. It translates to CASSQGETSGGRRYF.

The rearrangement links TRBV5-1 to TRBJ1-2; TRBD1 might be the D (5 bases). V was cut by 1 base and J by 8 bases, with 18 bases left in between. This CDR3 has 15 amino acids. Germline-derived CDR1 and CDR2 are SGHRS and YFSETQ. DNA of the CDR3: TGCGCCAGCAGCTTGAGGTTACAGGACCTCGACGGCTACACCTTC. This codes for CASSLRLQDLDGYTF. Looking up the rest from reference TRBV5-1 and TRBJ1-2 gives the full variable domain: KAGVTQTPRYLIKTRGQQVTLSCSPISGHRSVSWYQQTPGQGLQFLFEYFSETQRNKGNFPGRFSGRQFSNSRSEMNVSTLELGDSALYLCASSLRLQDLDGYTFGSGTRLTVV.

CDR3 in amino acids: CASSLTGEDNEQFF. CDR3 nucleotides: TGTGCCAGCAGCTTGACAGGAGAGGACAATGAGCAGTTCTTC. This sequence joins TRBV7-3 and TRBJ2-1; D is possibly TRBD1 (6 bases). The V gene lost 3 bases and the J gene lost 5 bases, with 11 bases spanning the gap. Germline V gene data show CDR1 as SGHTA and CDR2 as FQGTGA. The CDR3 loop spans 14 amino acids. The complete variable domain, with remaining parts taken from reference TRBV7-3 and TRBJ2-1, reads GAGVSQTPSNKVTEKGKYVELRCDPISGHTALYWYRQSLGQGPEFLIYFQGTGAADDSGLPNDRFFAVRPEGSVSTLKIQRTERGDSAVYLCASSLTGEDNEQFFGPGTRLTVL.

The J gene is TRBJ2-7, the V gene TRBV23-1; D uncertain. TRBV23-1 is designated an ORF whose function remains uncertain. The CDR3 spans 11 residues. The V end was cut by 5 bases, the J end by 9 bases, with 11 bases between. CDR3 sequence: CASSRRRSQYF. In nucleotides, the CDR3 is TGCGCCAGCAGTAGGAGAAGGTCGCAGTACTTC.